This T cell receptor (beta chain) was documented in a study of blood T cell repertoires in COVID-19. On the study more broadly: The cDNA or gDNA used as material had been derived from T cells, B-cell-depleted T cells, or PBMCs.

Methods used by the authors: Reference gene primer amplification yielded estimated nucleated cell counts. Sequenced by immunoSEQ multiplex PCR; TCRdb stores in-frame clones only, minus some. D and trimming come from the DNA, and the V and J calls and clone size come from that table. Counted here are over 130,000 clones, 75% to 80% occurring once; the ten biggest clones make up around 3%. Residents of about two dozen US areas, aged about 18 to 95 years, made up the participants. The CDR3 extends over 19 amino acids. V was pared by 0 bases and J by 0 bases, with 12 bases of the junction left unmatched. The germline V gene has CDR1 SGHNT and CDR2 YYREEE (reference sequence).

The source material was PBMCs or T cells enriched from blood (not recorded which). This clonotype was sampled from a woman aged 50 to 65 who had recovered from COVID-19. The chain is built from TRBV5-4 and TRBJ2-7; 10 bases agree with TRBD2. The CDR3 DNA is TGTGCCAGCAGCTTGGGTCCTAGCGGGAGTGTCATACTCTCCTACGAGCAGTACTTC. Protein: CASSLGPSGSVILSYEQYF. Based on the CDR3 plus reference TRBV5-4 and TRBJ2-7, the full variable domain is ETGVTQSPTHLIKTRGQQVTLRCSSQSGHNTVSWYQQALGQGPQFIFQYYREEENGRGNFPPRFSGLQFPNYSSELNVNALELDDSALYLCASSLGPSGSVILSYEQYFGPGTRLTVT.